The source of this T cell receptor beta chain is a study of cytomegalovirus exposure and HLA in healthy donors. Overall study context: Samples from HLA-typed donors yielded about 85 million unique TCRs in an early data release.

V lost 8 bases and J lost 1; bases outside the gene matches: 7. CDR3 length: 15 amino acids. CDR1 is LNHDA and CDR2 is SQIVND in the germline V gene (reference sequence). Primers included in the PCR were 60 Vbeta and 13 Jbeta primers. Libraries were prepared by immunoSEQ multiplex PCR; TCRdb keeps only in-frame clonotypes and omits some of them. The table records about 140,000 clones, roughly three quarters of them present only once. V and J are TRBV19 and TRBJ1-5, with TRBD1 identical over 8 bases. Sequencing used PBMCs. The TCR comes from a female donor in good health and CMV-seronegative. The chain's CDR3 is CASSQGASSNQPQHF. CDR3 bases: TGTGCCAGTTCCCAGGGGGCTTCGAGCAATCAGCCCCAGCATTTT.